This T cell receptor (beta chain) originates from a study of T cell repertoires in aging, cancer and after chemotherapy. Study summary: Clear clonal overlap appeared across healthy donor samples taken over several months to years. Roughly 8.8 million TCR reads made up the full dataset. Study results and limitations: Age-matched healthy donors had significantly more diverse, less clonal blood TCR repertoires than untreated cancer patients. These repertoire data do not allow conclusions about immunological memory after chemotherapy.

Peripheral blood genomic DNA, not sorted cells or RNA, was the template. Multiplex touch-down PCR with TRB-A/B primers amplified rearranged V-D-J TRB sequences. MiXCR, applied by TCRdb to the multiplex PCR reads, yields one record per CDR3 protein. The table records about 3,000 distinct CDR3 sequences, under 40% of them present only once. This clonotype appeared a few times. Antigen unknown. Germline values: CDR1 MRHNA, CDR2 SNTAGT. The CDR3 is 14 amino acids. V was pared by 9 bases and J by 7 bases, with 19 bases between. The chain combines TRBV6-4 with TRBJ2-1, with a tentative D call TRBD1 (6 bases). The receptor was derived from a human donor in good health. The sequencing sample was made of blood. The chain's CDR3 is CASRGSGEENEQFF. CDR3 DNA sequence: TGTGCCAGTCGTGGGTCAGGGGAAGAGAATGAGCAGTTCTTC.